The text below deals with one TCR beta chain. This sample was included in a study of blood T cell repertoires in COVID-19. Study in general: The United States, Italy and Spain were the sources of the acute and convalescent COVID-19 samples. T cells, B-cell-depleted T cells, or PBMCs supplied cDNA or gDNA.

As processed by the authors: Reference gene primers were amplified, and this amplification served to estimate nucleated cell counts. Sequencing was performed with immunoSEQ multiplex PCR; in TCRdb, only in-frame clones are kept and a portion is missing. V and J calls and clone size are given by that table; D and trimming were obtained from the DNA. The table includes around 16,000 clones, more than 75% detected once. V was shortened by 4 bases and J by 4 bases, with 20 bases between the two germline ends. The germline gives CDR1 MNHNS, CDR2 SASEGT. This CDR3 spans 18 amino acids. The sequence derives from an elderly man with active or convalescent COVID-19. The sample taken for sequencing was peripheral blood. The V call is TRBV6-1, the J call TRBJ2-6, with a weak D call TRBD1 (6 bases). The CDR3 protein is CASSVDSGTPAGANVLTF. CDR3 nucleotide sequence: TGTGCCAGCAGTGTAGACTCCGGGACACCTGCCGGGGCCAACGTCCTGACTTTC.